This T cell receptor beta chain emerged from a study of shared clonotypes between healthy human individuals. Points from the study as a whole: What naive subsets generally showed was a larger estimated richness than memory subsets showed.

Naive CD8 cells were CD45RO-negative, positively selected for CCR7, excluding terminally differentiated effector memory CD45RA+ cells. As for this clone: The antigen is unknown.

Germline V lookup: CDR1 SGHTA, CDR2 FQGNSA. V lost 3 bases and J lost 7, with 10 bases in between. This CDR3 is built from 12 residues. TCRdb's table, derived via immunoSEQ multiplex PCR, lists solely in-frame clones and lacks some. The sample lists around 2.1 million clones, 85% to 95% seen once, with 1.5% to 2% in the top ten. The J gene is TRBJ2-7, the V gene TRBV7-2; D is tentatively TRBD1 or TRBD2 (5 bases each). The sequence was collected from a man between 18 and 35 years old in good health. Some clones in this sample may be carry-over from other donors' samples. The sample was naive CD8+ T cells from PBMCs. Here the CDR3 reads CASSFRGPEQYF. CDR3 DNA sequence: TGTGCCAGCAGCTTCCGGGGCCCGGAGCAGTACTTC.